This entry lists 14 T cell receptor beta chains sequenced from one sample in a study of regulatory T cells in long-lasting Graves disease. Through Arm-PCR of CDR3 regions and iRepertoire HTBI primers, TCR beta libraries were built. TCRdb reprocessed the multiplex PCR reads via MiXCR and lists one record per CDR3 protein. This sample has some 250,000 distinct CDR3 sequences; roughly 18% occur once, and the top ten carry around 15%. Stated time point: newly diagnosed GD, antithyroid drugs for less than 3 months. PBMC RNA served as the TCR library source. These sequences were also reported in another study, on T cells in Graves' hyperthyroidism and ophthalmopathy.

The sample was peripheral blood mononuclear cells (PBMCs), taken at new diagnosis, from a patient treated with antithyroid drugs. All receptors derive from a woman in her twenties or thirties with Graves disease.

This clonotype was observed at least ten times. V is TRBV7-8 and J is TRBJ2-7; the D gene is possibly TRBD1 (6 bases). Germline V lookup: CDR1 SGHVS, CDR2 FQNEAQ. V lost 3 bases to trimming and J lost 2 bases, with 17 bases between them. This CDR3 contains 16 residues. CDR3 amino acids: CASSFHRVVRTYEQYF. The CDR3 coding sequence is TGTGCCAGCAGCTTCCACAGGGTTGTGCGCACCTACGAGCAGTACTTC.

This clonotype was detected ten times or more. The rearrangement links TRBV2 to TRBJ1-6; D gene ambiguous. Germline loops: CDR1 SNHLY, CDR2 FYNNEI. V was pared by 6 bases and J by 14 bases, with 14 bases between. This CDR3 comprises 12 residues. CDR3 amino acids: CASSGPSVALHF. CDR3 DNA sequence: TGTGCCAGCAGCGGGCCCTCAGTCGCCCTCCACTTT.

This clonotype has ten or more counts. The V call is TRBV28, the J call TRBJ1-4; TRBD1 matches 9 bases. The CDR3 is made up of 17 amino acids. Germline CDR1 MDHEN, CDR2 SYDVKM. V dropped 4 bases and J dropped 8; count of bases not matched to a gene: 14. The CDR3 DNA reads TGTGCCAGCAGTTCAACTACCGGGACAGGGCTTCACGAAAAACTGTTTTTT. Protein sequence: CASSSTTGTGLHEKLFF.

This clonotype was seen at least ten times. J is TRBJ1-5 and V is TRBV6-1; 7 bases align to TRBD1. The germline V gene encodes CDR1 MNHNS and CDR2 SASEGT. This CDR3 is 15 amino acids long. V lost 6 bases to trimming and J lost 4 bases; unmatched junction nucleotides: 9. In DNA form, the CDR3 reads TGTGCCAGCAGCCGGGACAGTCCTTTTAATCAGCCCCAGCATTTT. Residues: CASSRDSPFNQPQHF.

This clonotype has at least ten counts. The J gene is TRBJ2-1, the V gene TRBV4-1; D unclear. The CDR3 loop spans 17 amino acids. Trimming cost V 1 base and J 0 bases, with 13 bases left between them. CDR1 is MGHRA and CDR2 is YSYEKL in the germline V gene. CDR3 DNA: TGCGCCAGCAGCCAAGGAGACGGTAAAGCCTCCTACAATGAGCAGTTCTTC. It translates to CASSQGDGKASYNEQFF.

This clonotype was counted many times. The gene calls are TRBV20-1 and TRBJ2-3; D may match TRBD1 or TRBD2 (6 bases each). The V end was cut by 1 base, the J end by 6 bases, with 11 bases between. This CDR3 has 13 residues. Germline-derived CDR1 and CDR2 are DFQATT and SNEGSKA (reference sequence). The CDR3 DNA reads as TGCAGTGCTAGAGTTGGGGGGCGGGATACGCAGTATTTT. It is translated as CSARVGGRDTQYF.

This clonotype was counted many times. V and J are TRBV10-3 and TRBJ1-1; TRBD1 matches 7 bases. This CDR3 region has 15 residues. Germline values: CDR1 ENHRY, CDR2 SYGVKD. The J segment lost 3 bases and the V segment lost 4 bases, leaving 8 bases of the junction unmatched. CDR3 sequence: CAISGTGLSHTEAFF. CDR3 in DNA: TGTGCCATCAGTGGGACAGGACTTTCCCACACTGAAGCTTTCTTT.

This rearrangement joins TRBV19 to TRBJ2-7; possibly TRBD1 for D (5 bases). The germline V and J ends were trimmed by 9 bases and 5 bases, with 11 bases remaining between them. The CDR3 consists of 11 residues. Germline V gene lookup returns CDR1 LNHDA and CDR2 SQIVND (reference sequence). CDR3 nucleotide sequence: TGTGCCAGCCAGGGTTTTCACGAGCAGTACTTC. Amino acids: CASQGFHEQYF.

This clonotype has ten or more counts. The chain joins TRBV20-1 to TRBJ2-2; D ambiguous. In germline, CDR1 is DFQATT, CDR2 SNEGSKA (reference sequence). The CDR3 consists of 13 residues. The V and J ends lost 4 bases and 2 bases respectively, with 8 bases between them. As DNA, the CDR3 is TGCAGTGCTATACCCGTTAACACCGGGGAGCTGTTTTTT. Amino acids: CSAIPVNTGELFF.

The table lists this clonotype with many counts. This chain joins TRBV12-3 or TRBV12-4 and TRBJ1-6, with a tentative D call TRBD1 (5 bases). This CDR3 has 15 residues. V lost 4 bases to trimming and J lost 7 bases, with 14 bases between them. The CDR3 DNA reads as TGTGCCAGCAGTTACTCGGCCAGGGTCAATTCACCCCTCCACTTT. Translating it yields CASSYSARVNSPLHF.

This clonotype was observed at least ten times. CDR3 bases: TGTGCCAGCTACGGTCGACAGGACATCTATGGCTACACCTTC. The encoded protein is CASYGRQDIYGYTF. V is TRBV12-3 or TRBV12-4 and J is TRBJ1-2; D possibly corresponds to TRBD1 (6 bases). This CDR3 has 14 residues. V dropped 8 bases and J dropped 4 bases, with 17 bases sitting between them.

A remark on this clonotype: This may be a read error, as it is one base from a much larger clone. V gene TRBV10-3 combines with J gene TRBJ1-1; D gene ambiguous. Deletions cut 0 bases from V and 1 base from J, with 3 bases between. Germline lookup yields CDR1 ENHRY and CDR2 SYGVKD. This CDR3 has 13 residues. In nucleotides, the CDR3 is TGTGCCATCAGTGAGTCAAGGAACACTGAAGCTTTCTTT. It yields the protein CAISESRNTEAFF.

This clonotype was observed at least ten times. This chain uses TRBV3-1 with TRBJ1-4; no clear D. The CDR3 is 13 residues long. V was shortened by 3 bases and J by 7 bases, with 9 bases between the two germline ends. Germline CDR1 reads LGHDT; CDR2 reads YNNKEL (reference sequence). CDR3 sequence (DNA): TGTGCCAGCAGCCAGGCAGTCGGTGAAAAACTGTTTTTT. This translates into CASSQAVGEKLFF.

Comments on this clonotype: A much larger clone sits a single nucleotide away, making a read error possible. The chain carries TRBV7-9 and TRBJ2-7, with 7 bases matching TRBD2. J lost 0 bases, V lost 5 bases, and 7 bases had no gene match. The CDR3 totals 15 residues. Germline V CDR1 and CDR2: SEHNR, FQNEAQ (reference sequence). The CDR3 DNA is TGTGCCAGCAGCGCCGGCGGGGGAAGCTCCTACGAGCAGTACTTC. This translates into CASSAGGGSSYEQYF.